Sequencing of this T cell receptor beta chain was carried out in a study of beta chain features in type 1 diabetes. This clone has only a few counts. Its antigen remains unidentified. Expressed TCRB transcripts were sequenced after all isolated RNA was converted to cDNA. The repertoire was sequenced with immunoSEQ multiplex PCR; TCRdb's copy has only in-frame clones and lacks some. The data contain hundreds of thousands of clones, around 12% of them singletons. Germline CDR1 SNHLY, CDR2 FYNNEI. The CDR3 covers 11 residues. V was shortened by 4 bases and J by 4 bases, with 5 bases between the two germline ends. CD45RO/CCR7/CD25/CD127/CD95/CD27 separated CD4+ naive, central memory, regulatory and stem cell-like memory cells by sorting. Once sorted, every population was more than 98% pure. Points from the study as a whole: Type 1 diabetes patients had moderately but significantly shorter TCRB CDR3s in all four CD4+ subsets. There was a possibility that cDNA sequencing over-represented cells with high TCR expression.

Input material: naive CD4+ T cells from blood. The chain employs TRBV2 and TRBJ2-7; perhaps TRBD2 as D (5 bases). The receptor's source is a woman aged 18-29 years with type 1 diabetes. The CDR3 region is CASSGGYEQYF. CDR3 coding DNA: TGTGCCAGCAGTGGAGGGTACGAGCAGTACTTC.